The text below deals with one T cell receptor (beta chain). The target antigen is unknown. The data are from a study of shared clonotypes between healthy human individuals. Study-wide findings and caveats: Sampling covered nothing but blood. Tissue TCR repertoires likely differ from those found in blood.

Several immunoSEQ plates held equal portions of the genomic DNA taken from each subset. Method: immunoSEQ multiplex PCR; TCRdb's copy keeps in-frame clones and lacks some. The sample contains about 460,000 clones, 70% to 80% of which appear only once. The CDR3 is 14 amino acids. Germline values: CDR1 LNHDA, CDR2 SQIVND (reference sequence). With 7 bases removed from V and 1 base from J, the gap between germline ends came to 13 bases. This receptor was taken from a woman between 40 and 50 years old in good health. Some clones in this sample may be carry-over from other donors' samples. This sequence joins TRBV19 and TRBJ1-1; no reliable D call. The sample comprised PBMCs. CDR3 sequence reads: CASIVGDSNTEAFF. The CDR3 DNA is TGTGCCAGTATAGTTGGGGATTCGAACACTGAAGCTTTCTTT.